The source of this T cell receptor (beta chain) is a study of T cells after yellow fever vaccination. Study-level background: Preparation of the low-cell-number fractions used SMART-Seq v4 Ultra Low Input. Regarding the study as a whole: The booster saw the reappearance of most primary-vaccination clones (96% CD4, 80% to 90% CD8).

V was pared by 4 bases and J by 7 bases, with 17 bases between. This CDR3 has 14 residues. Germline values: CDR1 SGHRS, CDR2 YFSETQ. This clonotype has just a few counts. The target antigen is unknown. TCRdb itself ran the 5' RACE reads through MiXCR, one entry per CDR3 protein. The sample has around 600,000 distinct CDR3 sequences, 9% to 15% seen once. The sample in question was PBMCs, obtained on the day of the yellow fever booster vaccination. The clonotype was recovered from a man under 40 who received the YFV17D yellow fever vaccine. The chain uses TRBV5-1 and TRBJ1-1; D call uncertain. DNA of the CDR3: TGCGCCAGCAGCACCGACGACGGGAGGAGTGAAGCTTTCTTT. Translation: CASSTDDGRSEAFF.